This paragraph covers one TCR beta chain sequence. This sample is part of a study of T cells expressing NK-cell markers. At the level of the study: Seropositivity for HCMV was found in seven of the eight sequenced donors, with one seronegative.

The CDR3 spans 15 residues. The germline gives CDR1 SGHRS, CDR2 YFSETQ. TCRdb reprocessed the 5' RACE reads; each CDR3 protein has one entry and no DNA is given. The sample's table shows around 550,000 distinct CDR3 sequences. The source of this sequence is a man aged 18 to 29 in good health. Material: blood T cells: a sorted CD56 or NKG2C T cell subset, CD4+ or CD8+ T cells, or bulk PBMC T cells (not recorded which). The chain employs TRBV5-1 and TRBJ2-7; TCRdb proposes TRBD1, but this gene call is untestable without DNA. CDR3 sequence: CASSPTGGATYEQYF.